This section outlines one TCR beta chain sequence together with its context. The data belong to a study of control samples from healthy donors and cancer patients. Assay: immunoSEQ multiplex PCR; the TCRdb copy retains only in-frame clones and omits some. This sample carries 70,000 to 80,000 clones, roughly nine tenths of them seen once, and the ten largest clones take under 4.5%. After removal of 4 bases from V and 2 bases from J, the junction contained 7 bases not matched to a gene. The CDR3 has 16 residues. Germline CDR1 and CDR2: SGHKS and YYEKEE (reference sequence). The source of this sequence is a woman between 45 and 65 years old in good health. The specimen was blood. This chain uses TRBV5-5 with TRBJ2-7; 12 bases are a match to TRBD1. The chain's CDR3 is CASSDPGQGATYEQYF. CDR3 nucleotides: TGTGCCAGCAGCGACCCGGGACAGGGGGCTACCTACGAGCAGTACTTC.